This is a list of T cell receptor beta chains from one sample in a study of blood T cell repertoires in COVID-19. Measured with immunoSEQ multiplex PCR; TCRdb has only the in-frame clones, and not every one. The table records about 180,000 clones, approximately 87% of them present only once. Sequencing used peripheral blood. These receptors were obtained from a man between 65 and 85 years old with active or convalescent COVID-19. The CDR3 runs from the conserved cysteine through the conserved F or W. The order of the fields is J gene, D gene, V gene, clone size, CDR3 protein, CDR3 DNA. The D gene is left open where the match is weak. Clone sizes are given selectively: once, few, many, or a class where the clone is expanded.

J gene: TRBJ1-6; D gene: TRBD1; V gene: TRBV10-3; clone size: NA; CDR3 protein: CAIRATGNIGDNSPLHF; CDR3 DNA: TGTGCCATCAGAGCGACAGGGAACATCGGGGATAATTCACCCCTCCACTTT
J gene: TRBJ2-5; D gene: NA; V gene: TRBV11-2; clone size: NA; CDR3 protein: CASSLDQAGTGETQYF; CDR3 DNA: TGTGCCAGCAGCTTAGATCAGGCGGGGACGGGAGAGACCCAGTACTTC
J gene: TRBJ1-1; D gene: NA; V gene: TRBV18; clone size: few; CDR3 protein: CASSPIDTEAFF; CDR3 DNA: TGTGCCAGCTCACCAATAGACACTGAAGCTTTCTTT
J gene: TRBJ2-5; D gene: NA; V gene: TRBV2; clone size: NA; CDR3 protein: CASSRDMGETQYF; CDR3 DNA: TGTGCCAGCAGTCGGGACATGGGAGAGACCCAGTACTTC
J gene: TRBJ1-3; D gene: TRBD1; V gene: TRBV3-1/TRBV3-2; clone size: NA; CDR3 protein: CASRLQGTGNTIYF; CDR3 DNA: TGTGCCAGCAGACTACAGGGGACTGGAAACACCATATATTTT
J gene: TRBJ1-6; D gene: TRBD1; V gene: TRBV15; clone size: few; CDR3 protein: CATSMGQGFSSPLHF; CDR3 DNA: TGTGCCACCAGCATGGGACAGGGTTTTAGTTCACCCCTCCACTTT
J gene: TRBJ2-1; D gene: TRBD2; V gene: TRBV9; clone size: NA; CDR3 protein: CASSVVGLAGVGEQFF; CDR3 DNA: TGTGCCAGCAGCGTAGTGGGACTAGCGGGAGTCGGGGAGCAGTTCTTC
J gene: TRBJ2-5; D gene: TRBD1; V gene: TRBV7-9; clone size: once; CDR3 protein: CASSFDRGHQETQYF; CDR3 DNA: TGTGCCAGCAGCTTCGACAGGGGCCACCAAGAGACCCAGTACTTC
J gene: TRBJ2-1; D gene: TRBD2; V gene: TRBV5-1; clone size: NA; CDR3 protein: CASSAGLAGSRGQFF; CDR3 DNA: TGCGCCAGCAGCGCGGGACTAGCGGGGTCCCGGGGGCAGTTCTTC
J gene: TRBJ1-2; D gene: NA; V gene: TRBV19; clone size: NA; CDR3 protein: CASSLGQPGAYGYTF; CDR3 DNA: TGTGCCAGTAGCCTCGGACAGCCAGGGGCCTATGGCTACACCTTC
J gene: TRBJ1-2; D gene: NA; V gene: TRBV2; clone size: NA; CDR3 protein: CASSERTASINGYTF; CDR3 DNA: TGTGCCAGCAGTGAAAGAACAGCCTCAATTAATGGCTACACCTTC
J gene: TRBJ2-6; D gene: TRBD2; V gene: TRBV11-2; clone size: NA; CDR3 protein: CASSFNRWGAGDGANVLTF; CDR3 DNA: TGTGCCAGCAGCTTTAATAGGTGGGGAGCGGGGGACGGGGCCAACGTCCTGACTTTC
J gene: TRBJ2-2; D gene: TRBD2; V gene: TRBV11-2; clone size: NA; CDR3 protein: CAGRRAGGNTGELFF; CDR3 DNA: TGTGCCGGCAGACGAGCGGGGGGTAACACCGGGGAGCTGTTTTTT
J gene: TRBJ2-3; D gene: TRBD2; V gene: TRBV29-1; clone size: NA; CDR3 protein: CSVPIAGITDTQYF; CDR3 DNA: TGCAGCGTGCCAATAGCGGGGATAACAGATACGCAGTATTTT
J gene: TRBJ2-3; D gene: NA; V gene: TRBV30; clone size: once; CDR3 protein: CACPPAGGAGTDTQYF; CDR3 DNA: TGTGCCTGCCCCCCCGCCGGGGGTGCTGGGACAGATACGCAGTATTTT
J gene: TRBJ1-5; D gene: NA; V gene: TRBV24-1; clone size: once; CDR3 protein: CATSDRNQPQHF; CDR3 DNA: TGTGCCACCAGTGACAGGAATCAGCCCCAGCATTTT
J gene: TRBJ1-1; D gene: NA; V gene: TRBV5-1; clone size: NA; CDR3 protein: CASRSQTNTEAFF; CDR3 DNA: TGCGCCAGCAGGTCCCAGACAAACACTGAAGCTTTCTTT
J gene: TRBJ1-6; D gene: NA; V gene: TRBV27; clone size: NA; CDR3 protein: CASSTRGLNSPLHF; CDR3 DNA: TGTGCCAGCAGCACGAGAGGCCTCAACTCACCCCTCCACTTT
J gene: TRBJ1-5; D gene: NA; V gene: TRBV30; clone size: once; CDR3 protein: CAWSTRLRQPQHF; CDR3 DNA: TGTGCCTGGAGTACCCGCTTGCGTCAGCCCCAGCATTTT
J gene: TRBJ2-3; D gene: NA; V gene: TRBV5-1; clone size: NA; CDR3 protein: CASSLLPGSTDTQYF; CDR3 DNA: TGCGCCAGCAGCTTGCTTCCCGGGAGCACAGATACGCAGTATTTT
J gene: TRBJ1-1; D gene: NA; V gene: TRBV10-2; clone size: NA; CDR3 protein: CASRKGEEAFF; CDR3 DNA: TGCGCCAGCAGGAAGGGAGAAGAAGCTTTCTTT
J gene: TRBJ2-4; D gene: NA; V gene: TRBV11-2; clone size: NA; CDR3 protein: CASSLEGGYQNIQYF; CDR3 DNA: TGTGCCAGCAGCTTAGAGGGGGGTTACCAAAACATTCAGTACTTC
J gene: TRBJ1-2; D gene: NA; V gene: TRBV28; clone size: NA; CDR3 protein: CASSFGNDGYTF; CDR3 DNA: TGTGCCAGCAGTTTTGGCAATGATGGCTACACCTTC
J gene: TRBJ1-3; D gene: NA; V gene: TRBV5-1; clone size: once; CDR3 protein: CASSLVDSTSGNTIYF; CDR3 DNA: TGCGCCAGCAGCTTGGTCGACAGTACCTCTGGAAACACCATATATTTT
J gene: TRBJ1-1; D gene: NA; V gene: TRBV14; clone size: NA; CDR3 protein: CASSPLGHLSNTEAFF; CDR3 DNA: TGTGCCAGCAGCCCCCTGGGACACCTCTCGAACACTGAAGCTTTCTTT
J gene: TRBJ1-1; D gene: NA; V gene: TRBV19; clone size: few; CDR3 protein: CASNIGAGVNTEAFF; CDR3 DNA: TGTGCCAGTAATATAGGGGCAGGGGTGAACACTGAAGCTTTCTTT
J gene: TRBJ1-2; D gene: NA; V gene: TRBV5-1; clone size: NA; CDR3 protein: CASSLGQGTYGYTF; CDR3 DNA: TGCGCCAGCAGCTTGGGCCAGGGGACCTATGGCTACACCTTC
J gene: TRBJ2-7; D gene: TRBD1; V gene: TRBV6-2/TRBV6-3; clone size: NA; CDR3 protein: CASSPRQGMTYEQYF; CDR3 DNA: TGTGCCAGCAGTCCGAGACAGGGTATGACGTACGAGCAGTACTTC
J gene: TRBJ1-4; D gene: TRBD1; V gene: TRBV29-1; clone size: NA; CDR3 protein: CSVGRTGGEKLFF; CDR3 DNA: TGCAGCGTTGGCCGGACAGGGGGTGAAAAACTGTTTTTT
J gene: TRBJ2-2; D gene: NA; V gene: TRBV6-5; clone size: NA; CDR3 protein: CASSYLHTTGELFF; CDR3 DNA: TGTGCCAGCAGTTACTTGCACACCACCGGGGAGCTGTTTTTT
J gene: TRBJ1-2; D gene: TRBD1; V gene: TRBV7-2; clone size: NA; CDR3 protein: CASSFRDRLQGYTF; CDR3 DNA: TGTGCCAGCAGCTTCCGGGACAGGCTGCAAGGCTACACCTTC
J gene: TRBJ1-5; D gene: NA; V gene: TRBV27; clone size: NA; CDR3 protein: CASSLRRTQGASGPQHF; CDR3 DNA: TGTGCCAGCAGTTTAAGGCGTACACAGGGTGCCTCTGGACCCCAGCATTTT
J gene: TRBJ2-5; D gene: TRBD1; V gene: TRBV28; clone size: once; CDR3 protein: CASSLTGTGKTQYF; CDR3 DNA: TGTGCCAGCAGTTTGACCGGGACAGGGAAGACCCAGTACTTC
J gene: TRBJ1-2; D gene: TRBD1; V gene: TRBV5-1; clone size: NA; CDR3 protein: CASSLEGAGYGYTF; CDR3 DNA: TGCGCCAGCAGCTTGGAGGGGGCAGGCTATGGCTACACCTTC
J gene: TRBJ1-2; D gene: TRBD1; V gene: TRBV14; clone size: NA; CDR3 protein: CASSHPGGGGYGYTF; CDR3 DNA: TGTGCCAGCAGCCATCCAGGGGGTGGCGGCTATGGCTACACCTTC
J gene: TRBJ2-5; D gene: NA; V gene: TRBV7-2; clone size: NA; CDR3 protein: CASSLGPDYRQETQYF; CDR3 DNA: TGTGCCAGCAGCTTAGGCCCAGACTACCGACAAGAGACCCAGTACTTC
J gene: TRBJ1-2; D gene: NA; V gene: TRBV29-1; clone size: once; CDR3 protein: CSVEEGGRRSYTF; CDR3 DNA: TGCAGCGTTGAAGAGGGAGGACGGCGGTCCTACACCTTC
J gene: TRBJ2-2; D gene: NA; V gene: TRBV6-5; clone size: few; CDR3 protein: CATEWGPGELFF; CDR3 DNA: TGTGCCACCGAGTGGGGGCCCGGGGAGCTGTTTTTT
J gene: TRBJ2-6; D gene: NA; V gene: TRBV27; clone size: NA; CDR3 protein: CASTLSGANVLTF; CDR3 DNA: TGTGCCAGCACCCTCTCTGGGGCCAACGTCCTGACTTTC
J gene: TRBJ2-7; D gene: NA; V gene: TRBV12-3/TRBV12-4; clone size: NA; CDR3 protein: CASSQGWSRGQYF; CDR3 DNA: TGTGCCAGCAGTCAGGGTTGGTCAAGGGGGCAGTACTTC
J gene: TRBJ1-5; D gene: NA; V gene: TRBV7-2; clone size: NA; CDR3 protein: CASRSGDLYQPQHF; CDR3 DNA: TGTGCCAGCAGGTCCGGGGATCTCTATCAGCCCCAGCATTTT
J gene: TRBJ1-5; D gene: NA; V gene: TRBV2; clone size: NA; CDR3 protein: CASTLSERQPQHF; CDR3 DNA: TGTGCCAGCACTCTCAGTGAAAGACAGCCCCAGCATTTT
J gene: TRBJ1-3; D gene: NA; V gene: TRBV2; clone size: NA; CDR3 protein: CASSPHEGDTIYF; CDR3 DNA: TGTGCCAGCAGCCCTCACGAGGGGGACACCATATATTTT
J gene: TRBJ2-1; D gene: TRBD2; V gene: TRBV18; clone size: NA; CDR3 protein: CATSWRQGAIGLAGFEQFF; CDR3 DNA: TGTGCCACCTCGTGGAGACAGGGCGCTATCGGACTAGCGGGATTTGAGCAGTTCTTC
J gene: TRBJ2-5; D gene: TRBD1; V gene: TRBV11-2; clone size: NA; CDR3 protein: CASSQQGASGETQYF; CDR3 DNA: TGTGCCAGCAGTCAACAGGGGGCCTCAGGGGAGACCCAGTACTTC
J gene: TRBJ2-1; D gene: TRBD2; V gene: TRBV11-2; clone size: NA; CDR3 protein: CASSAGGESSYNEQFF; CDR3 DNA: TGTGCCAGCAGCGCGGGGGGGGAAAGCTCCTACAATGAGCAGTTCTTC
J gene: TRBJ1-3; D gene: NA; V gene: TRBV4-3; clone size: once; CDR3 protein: CASSPEWGDTIYF; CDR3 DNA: TGCGCCAGCAGCCCCGAATGGGGGGACACCATATATTTT
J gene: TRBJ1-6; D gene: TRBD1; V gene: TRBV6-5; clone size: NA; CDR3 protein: CASSFDWDRGSPLHF; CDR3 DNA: TGTGCCAGCAGTTTTGATTGGGACAGGGGCTCACCCCTCCACTTT
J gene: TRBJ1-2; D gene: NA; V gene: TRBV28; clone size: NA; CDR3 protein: CASSFADSRYGYTF; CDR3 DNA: TGTGCCAGCAGTTTTGCAGACTCCCGGTATGGCTACACCTTC